Following are 19 T cell receptor beta chains from one sample sequenced in a study of blood T cell repertoires in COVID-19. Method: immunoSEQ multiplex PCR; TCRdb's copy keeps in-frame clones and lacks some. The table shows 200,000 to 250,000 clones, with approximately 86% occurring only once. Sequencing input: PBMCs or T cells enriched from blood (not recorded which). The receptors come from a woman in her fifties or sixties with acute COVID-19.

Only one count was recorded for this clone. This rearrangement joins TRBV9 to TRBJ2-7; D uncertain. Trimming left V 0 bases short and J 3 bases short, with 13 bases between. This CDR3 has 15 amino acids. The germline CDR1 and CDR2 sequences are SGDLS and YYNGEE. The CDR3, as DNA: TGTGCCAGCAGCGTAGATCCTAGAGTGGGCTACGAGCAGTACTTC. As protein: CASSVDPRVGYEQYF.

The V and J genes are TRBV7-9 and TRBJ2-1, with TRBD1 identical over 11 bases. The J segment lost 8 bases and the V segment lost 0 bases, leaving 3 bases of the junction unmatched. This CDR3 spans 15 amino acids. CDR1 and CDR2 from the germline V gene are SEHNR and FQNEAQ (reference sequence). The chain's CDR3 is CASSLADRGRDEQFF. The CDR3 DNA sequence: TGTGCCAGCAGCTTAGCGGACAGGGGGCGTGATGAGCAGTTCTTC.

The chain links TRBV25-1 to TRBJ2-7, with 10 bases that match TRBD2. CDR3 length equals 13 residues. With V trimmed by 10 bases and J by 5 bases, 8 bases remained unmatched. Germline V lookup: CDR1 MGHDK, CDR2 SYGVNS. CDR3 in DNA: TGTGCCATTCCTAGCGGGAGTAGCCACGAGCAGTACTTC. Encoded protein: CAIPSGSSHEQYF.

This clone was seen more than once but under ten times. The chain couples TRBV18 to TRBJ2-1; D might be TRBD1 (5 bases). This CDR3 has 15 residues. Germline V CDR1 and CDR2: KGHSH, LQKENI. Trimming pared 0 bases from V and 5 bases from J, leaving 11 bases between. The CDR3 here is CASSPPPGSHNEQFF. In nucleotides, the CDR3 is TGTGCCAGCTCACCACCCCCAGGGTCACACAATGAGCAGTTCTTC.

This chain uses TRBV28 with TRBJ1-1; D gene unclear. V dropped 3 bases and J dropped 2 bases, with 10 bases sitting between them. The CDR3 is 14 residues long. Germline V gives CDR1 MDHEN, CDR2 SYDVKM. The CDR3 sequence is CASSFGSGNTEAFF. In DNA form, the CDR3 reads TGTGCCAGCAGTTTTGGCTCTGGCAACACTGAAGCTTTCTTT.

The CDR3 here is CASSLRTEGSYEQYF. Written as DNA, the CDR3 is TGTGCCAGCAGTCTTAGGACAGAGGGCTCCTACGAGCAGTACTTC. The chain recombines TRBV7-9 with TRBJ2-7, with D possibly TRBD1 on 6 matching bases. V lost 6 bases and J 0 bases, leaving 15 bases between the germline ends. The CDR3 has 15 amino acids. Germline-derived CDR1 and CDR2 are SEHNR and FQNEAQ (reference sequence).

The gene calls are TRBV7-2 and TRBJ1-3; D might be TRBD1 (5 bases). This CDR3 is built from 14 residues. Trimming left V 4 bases short and J 4 bases short, with 11 bases between. CDR1 is SGHTA, CDR2 FQGNSA, per germline. CDR3 sequence: CASSSPGSGNTIYF. The CDR3 DNA is TGTGCCAGCAGCTCACCAGGGTCAGGAAACACCATATATTTT.

The chain uses TRBV25-1 and TRBJ2-7; 7 bases match TRBD1. There are 15 residues in the CDR3. Germline V lookup: CDR1 MGHDK, CDR2 SYGVNS. V shed 6 bases and J 3 bases; nucleotides not matched to a gene: 11. CDR3 bases: TGTGCCAGCAGCTCATCCGGGACAGTCTACTACGAGCAGTACTTC. It encodes CASSSSGTVYYEQYF.

J is TRBJ2-5 and V is TRBV5-6, with 13 nucleotides matching TRBD2. The CDR3 consists of 16 residues. V gave up 4 bases and J gave up 5 bases; unmatched junction bases: 8. The V gene's germline CDR1 is SGHDT and CDR2 YYEEEE. The CDR3 nucleotides are TGTGCCAGCAGCCCAACTAGCGGGAGGGCCAGGGAGACCCAGTACTTC. This codes for CASSPTSGRARETQYF.

This clone was counted once. The chain carries TRBV27 and TRBJ1-1, with D possibly TRBD1 on 6 matching bases. Looked up from germline, CDR1 is MNHEY and CDR2 is SMNVEV (reference sequence). V gave up 5 bases and J gave up 2 bases, with 12 bases separating them. CDR3 length: 14 amino acids. The CDR3 coding sequence is TGTGCCAGCAGTCCTCAAGGGGGAAACACTGAAGCTTTCTTT. Its translation is CASSPQGGNTEAFF.

The count of this clone is one. J is TRBJ2-1 and V is TRBV27; D gene ambiguous. Trimming took 6 bases from V and 0 from J, leaving 18 bases between them. From germline, CDR1 is MNHEY and CDR2 SMNVEV (reference sequence). The CDR3 runs to 17 residues. CDR3 DNA: TGTGCCAGCAGGCCCGCCTCGGCGTGGAGCTCCTACAATGAGCAGTTCTTC. This codes for CASRPASAWSSYNEQFF.

This clone was observed a single time. V gene TRBV18 combines with J gene TRBJ2-3; no definite D call. The CDR3 loop spans 17 amino acids. The germline gives CDR1 KGHSH, CDR2 LQKENI. V was shortened by 4 bases and J by 3 bases, with 20 bases between the two germline ends. CDR3 region: CASSLNKVSSGTDTQYF. CDR3 bases: TGTGCCAGCTCACTCAACAAAGTGAGCTCCGGGACAGATACGCAGTATTTT.

This clone appeared a single time. The genes are TRBV10-3 and TRBJ2-3; possible D gene TRBD2, 6 bases. Germline values: CDR1 ENHRY, CDR2 SYGVKD. The CDR3 spans 13 residues. V was cut by 4 bases and J by 5 bases, with 10 bases left in between. This chain's CDR3 is CAISGGVGDTQYF. DNA of the CDR3: TGTGCCATCAGTGGGGGGGTTGGAGATACGCAGTATTTT.

This clone was found a few times. V is TRBV18 and J is TRBJ2-1; D might be TRBD2 (5 bases). The CDR3 has 15 residues. Trimming stripped 0 bases from V and 6 bases from J, with 12 bases between. In germline, CDR1 is KGHSH, CDR2 LQKENI. The CDR3 spells CASSPPGSGGNEQFF. The CDR3 DNA is TGTGCCAGCTCACCACCGGGCTCTGGAGGCAATGAGCAGTTCTTC. Complete variable domain (other parts from reference TRBV18 and TRBJ2-1): NAGVMQNPRHLVRRRGQEARLRCSPMKGHSHVYWYRQLPEEGLKFMVYLQKENIIDESGMPKERFSAEFPKEGPSILRIQQVVRGDSAAYFCASSPPGSGGNEQFFGPGTRLTVL.

The genes are TRBV5-1 and TRBJ2-1; tentative D call: TRBD2 (6 bases). This CDR3 region has 16 residues. Germline V gene lookup returns CDR1 SGHRS and CDR2 YFSETQ. Trimming took off 0 bases at V and 6 bases at J, with 16 bases between the two ends. Here the CDR3 DNA reads TGCGCCAGCAGCTTGGGAGTAGGAGGGTCACTCAATGAGCAGTTCTTC. It translates to CASSLGVGGSLNEQFF.

The chain has TRBV11-2 and TRBJ2-7, with 13 bases matching TRBD2. The CDR3 totals 16 residues. Trimming took 4 bases from V and 7 from J; bases not matched to a gene: 10. Germline values: CDR1 SGHAT, CDR2 FQNNGV. CDR3 in DNA: TGTGCCAGCAGCTCGGGACTAGCGGGGCCCCCCCGAGAGCAGTACTTC. Its protein is CASSSGLAGPPREQYF.

The chain has TRBV2 and TRBJ1-5; the D gene is possibly TRBD1 (6 bases). Germline values: CDR1 SNHLY, CDR2 FYNNEI. Trimming shortened V by 7 bases and J by 7 bases, and 17 bases separated the two germline ends. The CDR3 is made up of 14 amino acids. The DNA of the CDR3 is TGTGCCAGCACCCGAGCGGGGGGGCGGCAGCCCCAGCATTTT. Translating it yields CASTRAGGRQPQHF.

The chain has TRBV27 and TRBJ2-5, with D possibly matching TRBD1 (6 bases). Trimming removed 3 bases at V and 5 bases at J, with 13 bases between. Looked up from germline, CDR1 is MNHEY and CDR2 is SMNVEV (reference sequence). The CDR3 loop spans 14 amino acids. CDR3 amino acids: CASSFTGRLETQYF. The CDR3 DNA reads TGTGCCAGCAGTTTCACAGGGAGACTGGAGACCCAGTACTTC.

V gene TRBV5-1 combines with J gene TRBJ2-1; a possible D gene is TRBD2 (5 bases). V was trimmed by 2 bases and J by 3 bases, leaving 9 bases between them. Germline V gene data show CDR1 as SGHRS and CDR2 as YFSETQ. The CDR3 consists of 14 residues. CDR3 DNA sequence: TGCGCCAGCAGCTTCCCAGCGGTCTACAATGAGCAGTTCTTC. Encoded protein: CASSFPAVYNEQFF.